This TCR beta chain was sequenced in a study of T cell responses to AZD1222 COVID-19 vaccine. Study-level results: A reported finding is that nearly half of spike-specific TCRs target unmutated variant regions. Just five or six AZD1222 recipients were seropositive at baseline.

In regard to this clone: Its antigen is unknown.

The repertoire was sequenced with immunoSEQ multiplex PCR; TCRdb's copy has only in-frame clones and lacks some. Of roughly 170,000 clones listed, 93% are singletons. V was pared by 0 bases and J by 2 bases, with 11 bases between. Germline CDR1 is MGHRA and CDR2 is YSYEKL. This CDR3 is built from 17 residues. The V gene is TRBV4-1, the J gene TRBJ1-6; D ambiguous. The source of this sequence is an adult in good health. Source: peripheral blood, taken on day 0 of AZD1222 vaccination. The CDR3 region has the DNA TGCGCCAGCAGCCAAGACAGGCTTCCAACCTATAATTCACCCCTCCACTTT. Encoded protein: CASSQDRLPTYNSPLHF.